What follows is one T cell receptor beta chain and its context. Its antigen is unidentified. This record comes from a study of cytomegalovirus exposure and HLA in healthy donors. Study-level findings and limits: A later analysis revealed that TCR association rates differed between HLA loci, peaking at DRB1 and bottoming out at HLA-C. A later analysis reportedly identified an Asian-associated ancestry cluster as carrying fewer N-insertions than the roughly 670-donor mean.

V gave up 4 bases and J gave up 3 bases; unmatched junction bases: 10. Germline V gene lookup returns CDR1 MNHEY and CDR2 SMNVEV (reference sequence). The CDR3 has 17 amino acids. The PCR made use of 60 Vbeta and 13 Jbeta primers. Original analysis: In a later analysis, the count reached approximately 80 million unique TCR beta chains, with roughly 12 million shared. Profiled with immunoSEQ multiplex PCR; TCRdb holds only in-frame clones, not every one. Clone size and V and J calls were adopted from that table, with D and trimming inferred from the DNA. Its clone listing holds approximately 120,000 clones.

This chain uses TRBV27 with TRBJ1-5, with 9 bases matching TRBD1. The sequenced sample was PBMCs. The clonotype was recovered from a man between 40 and 49 years old in good health and CMV-seronegative. The chain's CDR3 is CASSSNYGTGINQPQHF. The CDR3 coding sequence is TGTGCCAGCAGTTCGAATTACGGGACAGGGATCAATCAGCCCCAGCATTTT.